The 16 T cell receptor beta chains below were found in one sample sequenced in a study of blood T cell repertoires in COVID-19. The method was immunoSEQ multiplex PCR; TCRdb's version includes in-frame clones alone and lacks a portion of them. The sample comprises around 68,000 clones, over 75% of which are singletons, and 5.5% to 8.5% rests with the top ten. Sequences were obtained from peripheral blood. These receptors were taken from a man in his fifties with active COVID-19.

CDR3 sequence (DNA): TGTGCCAGCAGCTTAATGGCGGGGGGGCAGATAGATACGCAGTATTTT. Encoded protein: CASSLMAGGQIDTQYF. The rearrangement joins TRBV7-6 to TRBJ2-3; 9 bases are shared with TRBD2. This CDR3 spans 16 amino acids. Per the germline V gene, CDR1 is SGHVS and CDR2 is FNYEAQ. Losses at the gene ends were 2 bases for V and 5 bases for J; bases not matched to a gene: 8. The full variable domain, rest sourced from reference TRBV7-6 and TRBJ2-3, is GAGVSQSPRYKVTKRGQDVALRCDPISGHVSLYWYRQALGQGPEFLTYFNYEAQQDKSGLPNDRFSAERPEGSISTLTIQRTEQRDSAMYRCASSLMAGGQIDTQYFGPGTRLTVL.

CDR3 coding DNA: TGTGCCAGCAGCCAAGTTGCTGGCAGCGAGGGAAACACCATATATTTT. Its translation is CASSQVAGSEGNTIYF. This chain uses TRBV4-2 with TRBJ1-3; D unresolved. The CDR3 has 16 residues. Trimming removed 1 base from V and 4 bases from J, with 14 bases in between. From germline, CDR1 is LGHNA and CDR2 YNFKEQ.

This chain links TRBV28 with TRBJ2-1; the D gene is possibly TRBD1 (6 bases). V shed 4 bases and J shed 3 bases, with 10 bases lying between them. The CDR3 extends over 14 amino acids. In germline, CDR1 is MDHEN, CDR2 SYDVKM. CDR3 amino acids: CASSWDTGYNEQFF. The CDR3 DNA reads TGTGCCAGCAGTTGGGACACAGGCTACAATGAGCAGTTCTTC.

This clone has a single count. This chain connects TRBV15 to TRBJ2-1; 8 nucleotides line up with TRBD2. With 1 base clipped from V and 6 bases from J, the junction kept 5 bases outside the gene matches. Germline CDR1 reads LNHNV; CDR2 reads YYDKDF (reference sequence). This CDR3 comprises 15 residues. The CDR3 nucleotides read TGTGCCACCAGCAGAGCGGGGGGGCTTTCCAATGAGCAGTTCTTC. This encodes CATSRAGGLSNEQFF.

The V and J genes are TRBV19 and TRBJ2-3, with D perhaps TRBD2 (6 bases). The CDR3 is 13 amino acids. The V end was cut by 7 bases, the J end by 2 bases, with 10 bases between. The V gene's germline CDR1 is LNHDA and CDR2 SQIVND (reference sequence). The CDR3 DNA follows: TGTGCCAGTACGGGGGAGGTCACAGATACGCAGTATTTT. Translating gives CASTGEVTDTQYF. Filled out from reference TRBV19 and TRBJ2-3, the complete variable domain reads DGGITQSPKYLFRKEGQNVTLSCEQNLNHDAMYWYRQDPGQGLRLIYYSQIVNDFQKGDIAEGYSVSREKKESFPLTVTSAQKNPTAFYLCASTGEVTDTQYFGPGTRLTVL.

The chain has TRBV11-2 and TRBJ2-3, with a possible D match to TRBD1 (5 bases). The V end lost 5 bases, the J end lost 6 bases, and 18 bases lay between the germline ends. Germline CDR1 reads SGHAT; CDR2 reads FQNNGV. The CDR3 totals 15 residues. The CDR3 DNA follows: TGTGCCAGCAGCGTACGAGACAGCTTCACGGATACGCAGTATTTT. Its translation: CASSVRDSFTDTQYF.

This clone appeared a single time. The chain uses TRBV3-1 (or the pseudogene TRBV3-2) and TRBJ2-3, with 9 bases aligning to TRBD1. The CDR3 loop spans 18 amino acids. The V gene's germline CDR1 is LGHDT and CDR2 YNNKEL (reference sequence). Unmatched junction bases numbered 12, after V lost 3 bases and J lost 2 bases. CDR3 sequence: CASSHGEGGTGYTDTQYF. CDR3 coding DNA: TGTGCCAGCAGCCATGGGGAAGGGGGGACAGGGTACACAGATACGCAGTATTTT.

The chain has TRBV7-3 and TRBJ2-3, with D perhaps matching TRBD2 (5 bases). Between the trimmed V and J ends, which lost 3 bases and 3 bases, there was a span of 7 bases. The CDR3 extends over 13 amino acids. Per germline, CDR1 SGHTA and CDR2 FQGTGA. The CDR3 DNA reads TGTGCCAGCAGCTTTAGCGAAACAGATACGCAGTATTTT. Encoded protein: CASSFSETDTQYF.

The genes are TRBV5-1 and TRBJ2-5; D not resolved. CDR3 length: 13 amino acids. CDR1 and CDR2 (germline): SGHRS, YFSETQ. Trimming removed 4 bases from V and 5 bases from J, with 12 bases in between. CDR3: CASSLAVVETQYF. The DNA for the CDR3 is TGCGCCAGCAGCCTGGCGGTGGTGGAGACCCAGTACTTC.

This rearrangement joins TRBV3-1 (or the pseudogene TRBV3-2) to TRBJ1-5; maybe TRBD1 (5 bases). The CDR3 consists of 14 residues. CDR1 is LGHDT, CDR2 YNNKEL, per germline (reference sequence). The V end was cut by 5 bases, the J end by 7 bases, with 15 bases between. CDR3 DNA: TGTGCCAGCAGCGGGGTCAGGGAAGGACAGCCCCAGCATTTT. Translated: CASSGVREGQPQHF.

This clone is termed medium-sized (0.01 to 0.1%). This chain joins TRBV4-1 and TRBJ2-2; 9 bases agree with TRBD1. The CDR3 sequence is 15 residues long. CDR1 and CDR2 (germline): MGHRA, YSYEKL. Losses at the gene ends were 3 bases for V and 5 bases for J; bases not matched to a gene: 4. CDR3 sequence (DNA): TGCGCCAGCAGCCAGGGACAGGGTTGGACCGGGGAGCTGTTTTTT. This sequence encodes CASSQGQGWTGELFF.

The chain employs TRBV18 and TRBJ1-2; 7 bases align to TRBD1. This CDR3 contains 16 residues. Per the germline V gene, CDR1 is KGHSH and CDR2 is LQKENI. Unmatched junction bases numbered 10, after V lost 3 bases and J lost 3 bases. The CDR3 protein is CASSPTKGGGHYGYTF. The CDR3, as DNA: TGTGCCAGCTCACCGACAAAAGGGGGCGGACACTATGGCTACACCTTC.

V gene TRBV6-2 or TRBV6-3 combines with J gene TRBJ2-2; 11 bases line up with TRBD2. The CDR3 length is 19 residues. Per germline, CDR1 MNHEY and CDR2 SVGEGT. Germline trimming cut 6 bases from V and 4 bases from J; bases unmatched to any gene: 16. CDR3 in DNA: TGTGCCAGCAGCCCTCTAGCGGGGGGCCCCTCTAAACTCACCGGGGAGCTGTTTTTT. Translation gives CASSPLAGGPSKLTGELFF.

The gene calls are TRBV7-2 and TRBJ1-5, with a tentative D call TRBD1 (6 bases). V dropped 3 bases and J dropped 4 bases, with 13 bases sitting between them. The CDR3 covers 15 residues. The germline V gene has CDR1 SGHTA and CDR2 FQGNSA. The chain's CDR3 is CASSLTGQLNQPQHF. The CDR3 DNA reads TGTGCCAGCAGCTTGACCGGACAGCTTAATCAGCCCCAGCATTTT.

V is TRBV15 and J is TRBJ2-7, with TRBD2 matching 9 bases. Germline CDR1 reads LNHNV; CDR2 reads YYDKDF (reference sequence). CDR3 length: 16 amino acids. The junction had 5 bases not matched to a gene; V was cut back by 0 bases and J by 2 bases. The CDR3, as DNA: TGTGCCACCAGCAGAGAATCAGCGGGGGGAACCTACGAGCAGTACTTC. This gives the protein CATSRESAGGTYEQYF.

The chain links TRBV7-9 to TRBJ2-5; 7 bases are shared with TRBD1. The CDR3 spans 14 residues. V was clipped by 3 bases and J by 0 bases; unmatched bases: 1. Germline lookup yields CDR1 SEHNR and CDR2 FQNEAQ (reference sequence). For the CDR3, the DNA is TGTGCCAGCAGCTTGACAGGGAACCAAGAGACCCAGTACTTC. Protein: CASSLTGNQETQYF. Full variable domain (outside the CDR3, taken from reference TRBV7-9 and TRBJ2-5): DTGVSQNPRHKITKRGQNVTFRCDPISEHNRLYWYRQTLGQGPEFLTYFQNEAQLEKSRLLSDRFSAERPKGSFSTLEIQRTEQGDSAMYLCASSLTGNQETQYFGPGTRLLVL.